Below are 27 T cell receptor beta chains sequenced from a single sample in a study of T cell responses to AZD1222 COVID-19 vaccine. Sequencing was performed with immunoSEQ multiplex PCR; in TCRdb, only in-frame clones are kept and a portion is missing. Among 150,000 to 200,000 clones listed, 93% were seen once. The sample was peripheral blood, taken on day 0 of AZD1222 vaccination. The origin of the receptors is an adult in good health.

The rearrangement uses TRBV28 and TRBJ1-5; tentative D call: TRBD1 (5 bases). CDR1 is MDHEN and CDR2 is SYDVKM in the germline V gene. The CDR3 is 14 amino acids. V lost 6 bases, J lost 5 bases, and 14 bases lay in between. The CDR3 bases are TGTGCCAGCAGGGTGCCACAGGTCGATCAGCCCCAGCATTTT. Its protein is CASRVPQVDQPQHF.

CDR3 amino acids: CATSRGGALAGVETQYF. For the CDR3, the DNA is TGTGCCACCAGCAGAGGGGGGGCACTAGCGGGAGTGGAGACCCAGTACTTC. This chain links TRBV15 with TRBJ2-5; 11 nucleotides match TRBD2. J lost 5 bases, V lost 1 base, and 9 bases had no gene match. Germline CDR1 is LNHNV and CDR2 is YYDKDF (reference sequence). The CDR3 loop spans 17 amino acids.

The V and J genes are TRBV6-5 and TRBJ1-4, with unresolved D. Germline CDR1 and CDR2: MNHEY and SVGAGI. With 2 bases removed from V and 7 bases from J, the gap between germline ends came to 11 bases. There are 14 residues in the CDR3. The CDR3 sequence: CASSYRSGSEKLFF. CDR3 sequence (DNA): TGTGCCAGCAGTTACAGGTCGGGGAGTGAAAAACTGTTTTTT.

This clone was counted a single time. The V call is TRBV27, the J call TRBJ1-2, with 8 bases identical to TRBD1. The CDR3 length is 15 residues. Germline trimming cut 6 bases from V and 8 bases from J; bases unmatched to any gene: 14. Germline V lookup: CDR1 MNHEY, CDR2 SMNVEV (reference sequence). The CDR3 sequence is CASRPRQGTYEGYTF. CDR3 in DNA: TGTGCCAGCAGGCCCAGACAGGGGACATATGAGGGCTACACCTTC.

The rearrangement joins TRBV7-9 to TRBJ2-3, with TRBD2 identical over 8 bases. Per germline, CDR1 SEHNR and CDR2 FQNEAQ (reference sequence). V was clipped by 2 bases and J by 3 bases; unmatched bases: 7. The CDR3 length is 16 residues. CDR3 DNA sequence: TGTGCCAGCAGCTTACGGGAGGGCCTAAGAACAGATACGCAGTATTTT. The encoded protein is CASSLREGLRTDTQYF.

The table lists this clone with a few counts. The CDR3 is CASSLEGRARYSGNTIYF. Written as DNA, the CDR3 is TGCGCCAGCAGCTTGGAGGGAAGGGCCCGTTACTCTGGAAACACCATATATTTT. The V call is TRBV5-1, the J call TRBJ1-3; D ambiguous. The CDR3 totals 18 residues. Looked up from germline, CDR1 is SGHRS and CDR2 is YFSETQ. V lost 0 bases to trimming and J lost 0 bases, with 16 bases between them. Drawing the rest from reference TRBV5-1 and TRBJ1-3, the complete variable domain is KAGVTQTPRYLIKTRGQQVTLSCSPISGHRSVSWYQQTPGQGLQFLFEYFSETQRNKGNFPGRFSGRQFSNSRSEMNVSTLELGDSALYLCASSLEGRARYSGNTIYFGEGSWLTVV.

This chain connects TRBV11-2 to TRBJ2-1, with TRBD2 matching 7 bases. The CDR3 loop spans 16 amino acids. V gave up 2 bases and J gave up 7 bases; unmatched junction bases: 11. Germline CDR1 SGHAT, CDR2 FQNNGV. The chain's CDR3 is CASSLLRLAGGNEQFF. CDR3 coding DNA: TGTGCCAGCAGCTTACTCCGACTAGCCGGAGGGAATGAGCAGTTCTTC.

CDR3 protein: CASSQEVRGGPEQYF. The CDR3 DNA reads TGCGCCAGCAGCCAAGAGGTGCGGGGGGGCCCCGAGCAGTACTTC. V and J are TRBV4-1 and TRBJ2-7; 9 bases are a match to TRBD2. Germline V gene lookup returns CDR1 MGHRA and CDR2 YSYEKL. V trimming: 0 bases; J trimming: 6 bases; junction bases outside the gene matches: 6. CDR3 size: 15 residues.

The chain combines TRBV20-1 with TRBJ1-1, with D uncertain. CDR3 size: 15 residues. The V gene's germline CDR1 is DFQATT and CDR2 SNEGSKA (reference sequence). V was clipped by 3 bases and J by 1 base, with 15 bases between them. The CDR3 sequence is CSASQAGDTNTEAFF. The CDR3 DNA sequence: TGCAGTGCTAGTCAGGCGGGAGACACGAACACTGAAGCTTTCTTT.

The V and J genes are TRBV27 and TRBJ1-1; 9 bases agree with TRBD1. CDR3 length equals 16 residues. V was clipped by 1 base and J by 4 bases; unmatched bases: 7. Germline assignment: CDR1 MNHEY and CDR2 SMNVEV (reference sequence). CDR3 sequence reads: CASSLWGTGLGTEAFF. CDR3 DNA: TGTGCCAGCAGTTTATGGGGGACAGGGTTGGGCACTGAAGCTTTCTTT.

A single count supports this clone. The chain joins TRBV6-6 to TRBJ1-4; 8 bases are a match to TRBD1. CDR1 and CDR2 (germline): MNHNY, SVGAGI (reference sequence). The CDR3 covers 13 residues. After removal of 8 bases from V and 6 bases from J, the junction contained 5 bases not matched to a gene. The CDR3 DNA is TGTGCCAGCCAGGACAGGGCGCATGAAAAACTGTTTTTT. It codes for CASQDRAHEKLFF.

This clone came up a few times. The chain has TRBV27 and TRBJ1-2, with TRBD1 identical over 9 bases. The CDR3 has 15 amino acids. From germline, CDR1 is MNHEY and CDR2 SMNVEV (reference sequence). V was pared by 4 bases and J by 2 bases, with 5 bases of the junction left unmatched. CDR3 region: CASSSTGTGNYGYTF. For the CDR3, the DNA is TGTGCCAGCAGTTCTACCGGGACAGGGAACTATGGCTACACCTTC.

The chain carries TRBV3-1 (or the pseudogene TRBV3-2) and TRBJ1-4, with TRBD1 identical over 9 bases. The V gene's germline CDR1 is LGHDT and CDR2 YNNKEL (reference sequence). V dropped 3 bases and J dropped 10; count of bases not matched to a gene: 15. This CDR3 contains 17 residues. CDR3 coding DNA: TGTGCCAGCAGCCAGGCCTTTACAGGGGGCTTTGGGGGAAAACTGTTTTTT. It yields the protein CASSQAFTGGFGGKLFF.

This clone was counted once. The J gene is TRBJ1-3, the V gene TRBV6-5; maybe TRBD1 (5 bases). Per germline, CDR1 MNHEY and CDR2 SVGAGI. V shed 2 bases and J shed 2 bases, with 13 bases lying between them. The CDR3 has 16 amino acids. The CDR3 nucleotides read TGTGCCAGCAGTTACGAAGGGGAGTTGGCTGGAAACACCATATATTTT. It encodes CASSYEGELAGNTIYF.

This chain links TRBV7-2 with TRBJ1-2; D is ambiguous. Germline CDR1 SGHTA, CDR2 FQGNSA. The V gene lost 1 base and the J gene lost 2 bases, with 8 bases spanning the gap. The CDR3 totals 14 residues. The CDR3 nucleotides read TGTGCCAGCAGCTTAGGTCACGGGAACTATGGCTACACCTTC. Protein: CASSLGHGNYGYTF. Filled out from reference TRBV7-2 and TRBJ1-2, the complete variable domain reads GAGVSQSPSNKVTEKGKDVELRCDPISGHTALYWYRQSLGQGLEFLIYFQGNSAPDKSGLPSDRFSAERTGGSVSTLTIQRTQQEDSAVYLCASSLGHGNYGYTFGSGTRLTVV.

The J gene is TRBJ2-1, the V gene TRBV6-5; TRBD1 matches at 7 bases. The CDR3 length is 12 residues. Germline-derived CDR1 and CDR2 are MNHEY and SVGAGI. The junction had 11 bases not matched to a gene; V was cut back by 6 bases and J by 15 bases. The DNA for the CDR3 is TGTGCCAGCAGGGACCGGGACAGAGGTCGGTTCTTC. This translates into CASRDRDRGRFF.

This clone was seen once. This chain joins TRBV7-9 and TRBJ1-1; D unresolved. This CDR3 is built from 13 residues. Germline V CDR1 and CDR2: SEHNR, FQNEAQ (reference sequence). V lost 2 bases to trimming and J lost 4 bases, with 8 bases between them. The CDR3 region has the DNA TGTGCCAGCAGCTTATCGGGGAGCACTGAAGCTTTCTTT. This translates into CASSLSGSTEAFF.

V gene TRBV6-1 combines with J gene TRBJ1-3; possibly TRBD1 for D (6 bases). The CDR3 has 16 amino acids. The germline V and J ends were trimmed by 2 bases and 8 bases, with 19 bases remaining between them. CDR1 and CDR2 from the germline V gene are MNHNS and SASEGT. CDR3 protein: CASSEQSAGAWDTIYF. The CDR3, as DNA: TGTGCCAGCAGTGAACAGTCGGCAGGGGCCTGGGACACCATATATTTT.

V usage is TRBV6-1 and J usage is TRBJ2-2; D gene uncertain. The germline gives CDR1 MNHNS, CDR2 SASEGT. With 3 bases removed from V and 6 bases from J, the gap between germline ends came to 8 bases. The CDR3 spans 13 residues. CDR3 residues: CASSEWESGELFF. For the CDR3, the DNA is TGTGCCAGCAGTGAGTGGGAATCCGGGGAGCTGTTTTTT.

This chain connects TRBV5-1 to TRBJ2-3; TRBD2 matches 12 bases. V lost 4 bases to trimming and J lost 5 bases; unmatched junction nucleotides: 11. CDR3 length: 17 residues. Germline lookup yields CDR1 SGHRS and CDR2 YFSETQ. CDR3 sequence reads: CASSDSGLAGSIDTQYF. The DNA of the CDR3 is TGCGCCAGCAGCGATAGTGGACTAGCGGGATCAATAGATACGCAGTATTTT.

The genes are TRBV6-2 or TRBV6-3 and TRBJ2-3; 12 nucleotides agree with TRBD2. The V segment lost 4 bases and the J segment 5 bases; nucleotides outside the gene matches: 4. Germline lookup yields CDR1 MNHEY and CDR2 SVGEGT. The CDR3 spans 15 residues. This CDR3 reads CASSFTSGRRDTQYF. DNA for the CDR3: TGTGCCAGCAGTTTCACTAGCGGGAGGAGAGATACGCAGTATTTT.

The CDR3, as DNA: TGTGCCACGTCTCTGTCTTCCTCCTACGAGCAGTACTTC. This gives the protein CATSLSSSYEQYF. J is TRBJ2-7 and V is TRBV10-3; D uncertain. Germline values: CDR1 ENHRY, CDR2 SYGVKD. The CDR3 loop spans 13 amino acids. Trimming pared 10 bases from V and 0 bases from J, leaving 13 bases between.

This chain connects TRBV27 to TRBJ1-4; no reliable D call. Trimming shortened V by 7 bases and J by 7 bases, and 16 bases separated the two germline ends. Germline V gives CDR1 MNHEY, CDR2 SMNVEV (reference sequence). The CDR3 contains 14 residues. The CDR3 reads CASNNPGIGEKLFF. CDR3 coding DNA: TGTGCCAGCAACAATCCGGGGATTGGTGAAAAACTGTTTTTT. The full variable domain, with the rest looked up from reference TRBV27 and TRBJ1-4, is EAQVTQNPRYLITVTGKKLTVTCSQNMNHEYMSWYRQDPGLGLRQIYYSMNVEVTDKGDVPEGYKVSRKEKRNFPLILESPSPNQTSLYFCASNNPGIGEKLFFGSGTQLSVL.

This rearrangement joins TRBV10-1 to TRBJ2-3; D may be TRBD2 (6 bases). Trimming shortened V by 6 bases and J by 4 bases, and 11 bases separated the two germline ends. There are 13 residues in the CDR3. CDR1 and CDR2 from the germline V gene are WNHNN and SYGVQD (reference sequence). CDR3 sequence reads: CASSTTSPDTQYF. The CDR3 nucleotides are TGCGCCAGCAGCACTACTAGCCCAGATACGCAGTATTTT.

The chain recombines TRBV5-1 with TRBJ1-2, with a weak D call TRBD1 (6 bases). The length of the CDR3 is 13 residues. Between the trimmed V and J ends, which lost 2 bases and 6 bases, there was a span of 11 bases. Germline V gene data show CDR1 as SGHRS and CDR2 as YFSETQ. CDR3 sequence reads: CASSLDSGDGYTF. The CDR3 nucleotides read TGCGCCAGCAGCTTAGACTCAGGGGATGGCTACACCTTC.

V and J are TRBV3-1 (or the pseudogene TRBV3-2) and TRBJ1-3; D perhaps matches TRBD1 (6 bases). The germline V gene has CDR1 LGHDT and CDR2 YNNKEL (reference sequence). The CDR3 consists of 14 residues. V lost 7 bases to trimming and J lost 5 bases, with 15 bases between them. CDR3 DNA sequence: TGTGCCAGCAACCGCTCACAGGGTCGAAACACCATATATTTT. It is translated as CASNRSQGRNTIYF.

The chain couples TRBV15 to TRBJ1-2; maybe TRBD1 (5 bases). This CDR3 is 14 amino acids long. Germline V gene data show CDR1 as LNHNV and CDR2 as YYDKDF (reference sequence). Trimming pared 0 bases from V and 8 bases from J, leaving 13 bases between. The CDR3 loop reads CATSRDGTGRGYTF. The CDR3 DNA sequence: TGTGCCACCAGCAGAGATGGGACGGGTCGCGGCTACACCTTC.